The 11 T cell receptor beta chains presented below share a single source sample, sequenced in a study of blood T cells in healthy people across ages. The authors ran a second PCR of roughly 7 to 11 cycles using a sample-barcoded 5' primer and a J-beta primer mix. TCRdb re-derived calls from the 5' RACE reads in MiXCR, one entry per CDR3 protein. The table shows about 1.8 million distinct CDR3 sequences, with about 50% occurring only once. Material: blood. The source is a middle-aged woman in good health.

As to this clonotype: A read error may be the cause here, since a much bigger clone is one base away. The chain employs TRBV5-1 and TRBJ2-5; D perhaps matches TRBD2 (5 bases). Germline V CDR1 and CDR2: SGHRS, YFSETQ. The CDR3 is 13 residues long. With 9 bases removed from V and 1 base from J, the gap between germline ends came to 13 bases. As DNA, the CDR3 is TGCGCCACCAAAGGAGGAGGCCAAGAGACCCAGTACTTC. Its translation: CATKGGGQETQYF.

The genes are TRBV5-1 and TRBJ2-1; D call uncertain. Germline CDR1 is SGHRS and CDR2 is YFSETQ. This CDR3 region has 14 residues. Trimming took off 3 bases at V and 8 bases at J, with 15 bases between the two ends. This CDR3 is CASSSGSRSDEQFF. The CDR3 DNA is TGCGCCAGCAGCTCGGGCTCGAGGAGCGATGAGCAGTTCTTC.

The chain combines TRBV6-6 with TRBJ2-7; 10 bases line up with TRBD1. The CDR3 is made up of 15 amino acids. Germline V gene sequence: CDR1 MNHNY, CDR2 SVGAGI (reference sequence). The junction had 3 bases not matched to a gene; V was cut back by 4 bases and J by 0 bases. The CDR3, as DNA: TGTGCCAGCAGTTGGGACAGGGGTAACTCCTACGAGCAGTACTTC. Protein product: CASSWDRGNSYEQYF.

This clonotype was detected ten times or more. The genes are TRBV4-2 and TRBJ2-5; D is unclear. CDR1 is LGHNA and CDR2 is YNFKEQ in the germline V gene. Trimming took 4 bases from V and 1 from J, leaving 7 bases between them. The CDR3 runs 13 residues. The CDR3 region is CASSPAFQETQYF. The CDR3 region has the DNA TGTGCCAGCAGCCCGGCCTTCCAAGAGACCCAGTACTTC.

The V and J genes are TRBV14 and TRBJ2-5, with a possible D match to TRBD1 (6 bases). CDR3 length: 15 residues. Germline CDR1 is SGHDN and CDR2 is FVKESK. Trimming took off 1 base at V and 1 base at J, with 10 bases between the two ends. The CDR3: CASSQVGRGQETQYF. For the CDR3, the DNA is TGTGCCAGCAGCCAAGTGGGCAGGGGCCAAGAGACCCAGTACTTC.

This clonotype appeared a few times. The CDR3: CSARDILLANEQFF. The CDR3 region has the DNA TGCAGTGCTAGAGACATTCTCCTAGCCAATGAGCAGTTCTTC. The V and J genes are TRBV20-1 and TRBJ2-1; TRBD2 might be the D (5 bases). Germline CDR1 DFQATT, CDR2 SNEGSKA (reference sequence). Between the trimmed V and J ends, which lost 0 bases and 6 bases, there was a span of 12 bases. This CDR3 comprises 14 residues.

CDR3 coding DNA: TGTGCCAGCAGCGCGAGGACCTACACAGATACGCAGTATTTT. Amino acid sequence: CASSARTYTDTQYF. The gene calls are TRBV9 and TRBJ2-3; D ambiguous. CDR3 size: 14 residues. Trimming stripped 3 bases from V and 2 bases from J, with 10 bases between. Germline V gene sequence: CDR1 SGDLS, CDR2 YYNGEE.

This clonotype was picked up one time. The chain is built from TRBV6-2 or TRBV6-3 and TRBJ2-7; 9 positions agree with TRBD1. The CDR3 loop spans 15 amino acids. Germline lookup yields CDR1 MNHEY and CDR2 SVGEGT. V was clipped by 4 bases and J by 3 bases; unmatched bases: 7. The chain's CDR3 is CASSSHGTGHYEQYF. In DNA, the CDR3 is TGTGCCAGCAGTTCACACGGGACAGGGCACTACGAGCAGTACTTC.

This clonotype has just one count. The chain uses TRBV5-6 and TRBJ2-2; D may be TRBD1 or TRBD2 (6 bases each). Germline-derived CDR1 and CDR2 are SGHDT and YYEEEE. Trimming pared 5 bases from V and 5 bases from J, leaving 13 bases between. The CDR3 is 14 amino acids. In nucleotides, the CDR3 is TGTGCCAGCAGACGTAGGGGGGAGACCGGGGAGCTGTTTTTT. It translates to CASRRRGETGELFF.

V and J are TRBV4-2 and TRBJ2-5, with TRBD1 matching 7 bases. CDR1 is LGHNA and CDR2 is YNFKEQ in the germline V gene. The length of the CDR3 is 16 residues. Losses at the gene ends were 4 bases for V and 7 bases for J; bases not matched to a gene: 15. CDR3 coding DNA: TGTGCCAGCAGCCCCGATCAGACAGGGCTTTCGGGGACCCAGTACTTC. It encodes CASSPDQTGLSGTQYF.

The gene calls are TRBV4-3 and TRBJ2-7, with TRBD1 as a possible D gene (7 bases). The DNA end is a closer match to TRBJ2-5, so the J assignment may be wrong. The CDR3 consists of 16 residues. Germline CDR1 is LGHNA and CDR2 is YSLEER. CDR3 protein: CASSQDYGGTAETQYF. CDR3 nucleotides: TGCGCCAGCAGCCAAGATTATGGCGGGACAGCGGAGACCCAGTACTTC.